The 26 T cell receptor beta chains presented below share a single source sample, sequenced in a study of blood T cell repertoires in COVID-19. Measured with immunoSEQ multiplex PCR; TCRdb has only the in-frame clones, and not every one. The sample carries over 150,000 clones, around 82% recorded once. Sequencing was performed on peripheral blood. The receptors were gathered from a man between 18 and 35 years old with active or convalescent COVID-19.

Many counts were recorded for this clone. The chain employs TRBV7-9 and TRBJ1-4, with a tentative D call TRBD1 (5 bases). The germline V gene has CDR1 SEHNR and CDR2 FQNEAQ (reference sequence). The CDR3 covers 19 residues. V shed 0 bases and J shed 0 bases, with 17 bases lying between them. The CDR3 here is CASSLAFWDGGATNEKLFF. For the CDR3, the DNA is TGTGCCAGCAGCTTAGCGTTCTGGGACGGCGGGGCAACTAATGAAAAACTGTTTTTT.

This clone is a singleton in its sample. The rearrangement uses TRBV19 and TRBJ1-4; 7 bases match TRBD1. Germline loops: CDR1 LNHDA, CDR2 SQIVND (reference sequence). The CDR3 is 16 residues long. V shed 3 bases and J 0 bases; nucleotides not matched to a gene: 4. CDR3 in amino acids: CASSIAGTATNEKLFF. The DNA of the CDR3 is TGTGCCAGTAGTATCGCCGGGACAGCAACTAATGAAAAACTGTTTTTT. The full variable domain, completed using reference TRBV19 and TRBJ1-4, is DGGITQSPKYLFRKEGQNVTLSCEQNLNHDAMYWYRQDPGQGLRLIYYSQIVNDFQKGDIAEGYSVSREKKESFPLTVTSAQKNPTAFYLCASSIAGTATNEKLFFGSGTQLSVL.

The rearrangement links TRBV11-2 to TRBJ1-3; D gene ambiguous. V lost 0 bases to trimming and J lost 3 bases, with 9 bases between them. Germline V lookup: CDR1 SGHAT, CDR2 FQNNGV. The length of the CDR3 is 15 residues. This CDR3 reads CASSLDQVGGNTIYF. The CDR3, as DNA: TGTGCCAGCAGCTTAGACCAGGTCGGTGGAAACACCATATATTTT.

The chain couples TRBV6-5 to TRBJ1-5; 7 nucleotides line up with TRBD1. The CDR3 covers 14 residues. V lost 6 bases and J lost 5; bases outside the gene matches: 7. From germline, CDR1 is MNHEY and CDR2 SVGAGI. This CDR3 is CASSQTGPYQPQHF. The CDR3 DNA reads as TGTGCCAGCAGCCAGACAGGGCCGTATCAGCCCCAGCATTTT.

The chain recombines TRBV5-4 with TRBJ2-1; possibly TRBD1 for D (6 bases). Germline V CDR1 and CDR2: SGHNT, YYREEE (reference sequence). This CDR3 is 14 amino acids long. Trimming left V 3 bases short and J 6 bases short, with 13 bases between. CDR3 nucleotide sequence: TGTGCCAGCAGCTCGCACAAACAGGGCAATGAGCAGTTCTTC. This sequence encodes CASSSHKQGNEQFF. Variable domain in full (rest from reference TRBV5-4 and TRBJ2-1): ETGVTQSPTHLIKTRGQQVTLRCSSQSGHNTVSWYQQALGQGPQFIFQYYREEENGRGNFPPRFSGLQFPNYSSELNVNALELDDSALYLCASSSHKQGNEQFFGPGTRLTVL.

This chain links TRBV25-1 with TRBJ1-2, with unresolved D. Germline values: CDR1 MGHDK, CDR2 SYGVNS. The CDR3 totals 14 residues. Trimming cost V 0 bases and J 7 bases, with 12 bases left between them. Here the CDR3 DNA reads TGTGCCAGCAGTGAATATTATCGGTCAGGTGGCTACACCTTC. Translated: CASSEYYRSGGYTF.

The chain employs TRBV6-5 and TRBJ2-7; 9 bases are shared with TRBD1. After removal of 3 bases from V and 5 bases from J, the junction contained 11 bases not matched to a gene. The CDR3 runs to 16 residues. Germline-derived CDR1 and CDR2 are MNHEY and SVGAGI. The CDR3 bases are TGTGCCAGCAGTTATTGGGGGACAGGGAGGAAAAACGAGCAGTACTTC. Amino acids: CASSYWGTGRKNEQYF.

This clone has more than one count but fewer than ten. This chain links TRBV24-1 with TRBJ2-7; the match to TRBD1 covers 9 bases. Losses at the gene ends were 4 bases for V and 1 base for J; bases not matched to a gene: 7. This CDR3 has 16 amino acids. Germline V lookup: CDR1 KGHDR, CDR2 SFDVKD. CDR3 bases: TGTGCCACCAGTGACAACAGGGGGCGGGGGTCCTACGAGCAGTACTTC. This gives the protein CATSDNRGRGSYEQYF.

The chain is built from TRBV2 and TRBJ2-5; 13 bases match TRBD2. In germline, CDR1 is SNHLY, CDR2 FYNNEI. This CDR3 region has 15 residues. The ends lost 6 bases at V and 4 bases at J; junction bases unmatched: 5. The CDR3 reads CASRGLAGVAETQYF. In nucleotides, the CDR3 is TGTGCCAGCAGAGGACTAGCGGGGGTGGCAGAGACCCAGTACTTC.

The chain is built from TRBV29-1 and TRBJ2-1; TRBD2 might be the D (5 bases). Germline V CDR1 and CDR2: SQVTM, ANQGSEA. V lost 7 bases to trimming and J lost 8 bases, with 18 bases between them. The CDR3 has 13 amino acids. DNA for the CDR3: TGCAGCGCCCATAGCGACGTCGCGGATGAGCAGTTCTTC. Translation: CSAHSDVADEQFF.

The rearrangement links TRBV3-1 (or the pseudogene TRBV3-2) to TRBJ1-2, with 9 bases lining up with TRBD1. CDR1 and CDR2 (germline): LGHDT, YNNKEL (reference sequence). The V gene end was trimmed by 5 bases and the J gene end by 7 bases; junction bases not matched to a gene: 11. This CDR3 contains 15 residues. The CDR3 protein is CASSYESGQGPGYTF. The DNA of the CDR3 is TGTGCCAGCAGCTACGAATCGGGACAGGGCCCTGGCTACACCTTC.

The J gene is TRBJ2-7, the V gene TRBV4-3; 8 bases fit TRBD2. This CDR3 has 16 residues. Germline V lookup: CDR1 LGHNA, CDR2 YSLEER. V shed 1 base and J 4 bases; nucleotides not matched to a gene: 9. CDR3 bases: TGCGCCAGCAGCCAAGTTGGGGTAGCGGGATCGTACGAGCAGTACTTC. Protein sequence: CASSQVGVAGSYEQYF.

The rearrangement links TRBV19 to TRBJ2-7; 11 positions match TRBD2. This CDR3 is 16 amino acids long. The V gene's germline CDR1 is LNHDA and CDR2 SQIVND (reference sequence). The V segment lost 5 bases and the J segment 2 bases; nucleotides outside the gene matches: 8. CDR3 bases: TGTGCCAGTAGTGTCTTAACTAGCGGGGGAGCCTACGAGCAGTACTTC. Translation: CASSVLTSGGAYEQYF.

The chain couples TRBV4-2 to TRBJ1-3; no reliable D call. The V gene lost 0 bases and the J gene lost 3 bases, with 9 bases spanning the gap. The CDR3 runs 15 residues. Germline CDR1 reads LGHNA; CDR2 reads YNFKEQ. This CDR3 is CASSQDRSGGNTIYF. CDR3 sequence (DNA): TGTGCCAGCAGCCAAGATAGGAGTGGTGGAAACACCATATATTTT.

The V call is TRBV18, the J call TRBJ2-1; tentative D call: TRBD1 (6 bases). The CDR3 is 15 amino acids. The V end was cut by 0 bases, the J end by 8 bases, with 14 bases between. The germline V gene encodes CDR1 KGHSH and CDR2 LQKENI. CDR3 region: CASSPPGQYFDEQFF. CDR3 nucleotides: TGTGCCAGCTCACCACCGGGACAATATTTCGATGAGCAGTTCTTC.

V and J are TRBV20-1 and TRBJ2-3, with 8 bases aligning to TRBD2. Germline values: CDR1 DFQATT, CDR2 SNEGSKA (reference sequence). V dropped 3 bases and J dropped 2; count of bases not matched to a gene: 7. The CDR3 is 15 residues long. The CDR3 region is CSASIAGPFTDTQYF. The CDR3 DNA follows: TGCAGTGCTAGTATAGCGGGGCCGTTCACAGATACGCAGTATTTT.

The gene calls are TRBV6-1 and TRBJ2-5, with D tentatively TRBD1 (5 bases). The CDR3 extends over 13 amino acids. Germline V gene lookup returns CDR1 MNHNS and CDR2 SASEGT. Trimming removed 2 bases from V and 5 bases from J, with 9 bases in between. CDR3 loop: CASSEQGRETQYF. For the CDR3, the DNA is TGTGCCAGCAGTGAACAGGGAAGGGAGACCCAGTACTTC.

This rearrangement joins TRBV7-9 to TRBJ1-1, with D tentatively TRBD1 (5 bases). Germline V gives CDR1 SEHNR, CDR2 FQNEAQ (reference sequence). The CDR3 is 14 amino acids. Trimming left V 0 bases short and J 1 base short, with 6 bases between. The CDR3 DNA sequence: TGTGCCAGCAGCTTAGCCAGGGAGAACACTGAAGCTTTCTTT. As protein: CASSLARENTEAFF. Looking up the rest from reference TRBV7-9 and TRBJ1-1 gives the full variable domain: DTGVSQNPRHKITKRGQNVTFRCDPISEHNRLYWYRQTLGQGPEFLTYFQNEAQLEKSRLLSDRFSAERPKGSFSTLEIQRTEQGDSAMYLCASSLARENTEAFFGQGTRLTVV.

Only one count was recorded for this clone. The chain's CDR3 is CASSYSTMRSNSPLHF. CDR3 coding DNA: TGTGCCAGCAGTTACTCGACGATGAGGAGTAATTCACCCCTCCACTTT. The chain is built from TRBV6-5 and TRBJ1-6; D is uncertain. V was shortened by 0 bases and J by 6 bases, with 12 bases between the two germline ends. The CDR3 runs to 16 residues. Per the germline V gene, CDR1 is MNHEY and CDR2 is SVGAGI.

This clone was observed once. The chain is built from TRBV6-1 and TRBJ2-5; 10 bases agree with TRBD2. Germline V CDR1 and CDR2: MNHNS, SASEGT. The J segment lost 4 bases and the V segment lost 3 bases, leaving 2 bases of the junction unmatched. This CDR3 is built from 14 residues. In nucleotides, the CDR3 is TGTGCCAGCAGTGAGGGGACTAGCGCAGAGACCCAGTACTTC. Translating gives CASSEGTSAETQYF.

The V gene is TRBV5-1, the J gene TRBJ1-6; 10 bases map to TRBD1. Per the germline V gene, CDR1 is SGHRS and CDR2 is YFSETQ. The CDR3 spans 15 residues. V shed 3 bases, J shed 6 bases, and the junction held 3 bases outside the gene matches. The CDR3 loop is CASSYGQGVNSPLHF. As DNA, the CDR3 is TGCGCCAGCAGCTACGGACAGGGGGTTAATTCACCCCTCCACTTT.

The chain recombines TRBV11-2 with TRBJ2-7; 9 nucleotides match TRBD2. The CDR3 runs to 14 residues. The germline gives CDR1 SGHAT, CDR2 FQNNGV. V gave up 6 bases and J gave up 2 bases; unmatched junction bases: 5. The CDR3 DNA reads as TGTGCCAGCAGGAGAGCGGGGGGCGCCTACGAGCAGTACTTC. It translates to CASRRAGGAYEQYF. The entire variable domain, with the rest obtained from reference TRBV11-2 and TRBJ2-7, is as follows: EAGVAQSPRYKIIEKRQSVAFWCNPISGHATLYWYQQILGQGPKLLIQFQNNGVVDDSQLPKDRFSAERLKGVDSTLKIQPAKLEDSAVYLCASRRAGGAYEQYFGPGTRLTVT.

This clone occurred once. The rearrangement links TRBV5-1 to TRBJ1-1, with 7 bases matching TRBD1. The CDR3 spans 15 residues. V was clipped by 2 bases and J by 3 bases; unmatched bases: 7. CDR1 and CDR2 (germline): SGHRS, YFSETQ. CDR3 residues: CASSFRGTRDTEAFF. For the CDR3, the DNA is TGCGCCAGCAGCTTCAGGGGGACTAGGGACACTGAAGCTTTCTTT.

The chain couples TRBV7-9 to TRBJ2-5, with 7 positions matching TRBD2. CDR3 length: 17 residues. The junction had 14 bases not matched to a gene; V was cut back by 5 bases and J by 2 bases. Germline V gene sequence: CDR1 SEHNR, CDR2 FQNEAQ (reference sequence). DNA for the CDR3: TGTGCCAGCAGCACCCTAGGGTGGCAGGGAGGGCAAGAGACCCAGTACTTC. It encodes CASSTLGWQGGQETQYF.

The gene calls are TRBV4-3 and TRBJ1-2; the match to TRBD1 covers 7 bases. The CDR3 is 16 amino acids. CDR1 and CDR2 from the germline V gene are LGHNA and YSLEER. The junction had 9 bases not matched to a gene; V was cut back by 1 base and J by 4 bases. The chain's CDR3 is CASSQGRQGALYGYTF. The CDR3 nucleotides read TGCGCCAGCAGCCAAGGCAGACAGGGCGCGCTCTATGGCTACACCTTC.

The gene calls are TRBV19 and TRBJ2-7; D uncertain. The germline V and J ends were trimmed by 0 bases and 4 bases, with 7 bases remaining between them. Per germline, CDR1 LNHDA and CDR2 SQIVND (reference sequence). There are 13 residues in the CDR3. CDR3 nucleotide sequence: TGTGCCAGTAGTATAGACCGGTTTTACGAGCAGTACTTC. Protein product: CASSIDRFYEQYF.